A single sample is the source of the 27 T cell receptor beta chains below, sequenced in a study of response to subunit inactivated influenza vaccine. One entry per CDR3 protein, called by TCRdb with MiXCR from the RT-PCR reads. The sample contains hundreds of thousands of distinct CDR3 sequences, more than 15% of which appear only once. The starting material was CD4+ T cells sorted from PBMCs, obtained around 2 years after vaccination. Receptors originate from a man between 45 and 75 years old who received an inactivated influenza vaccine.

V is TRBV28 and J is TRBJ1-3, with D possibly matching TRBD1 (6 bases). The V and J ends lost 5 bases and 0 bases respectively, with 11 bases between them. The CDR3 is 15 amino acids. Germline V gene sequence: CDR1 MDHEN, CDR2 SYDVKM. The CDR3 loop is CASSNTGISGNTIYF. In DNA, the CDR3 is TGTGCCAGCAGTAACACAGGGATCTCTGGAAACACCATATATTTT.

This clonotype appeared once. The CDR3 reads CAISETLGAGETQYF. Here the CDR3 DNA reads TGTGCCATCAGTGAGACGCTCGGGGCGGGAGAGACCCAGTACTTC. This chain links TRBV10-3 with TRBJ2-5; D is possibly TRBD1 or TRBD2 (5 bases each). The ends were cut back, 2 bases at V and 4 bases at J, with 14 bases in the middle. Germline CDR1 is ENHRY and CDR2 is SYGVKD. The CDR3 consists of 15 residues.

This clonotype was seen a handful of times. The rearrangement uses TRBV20-1 and TRBJ1-2; a weak D match, TRBD1 (6 bases). The V gene's germline CDR1 is DFQATT and CDR2 SNEGSKA (reference sequence). The V and J ends lost 6 bases and 5 bases respectively, with 19 bases between them. CDR3 length: 14 residues. The CDR3 DNA sequence: TGCAGTGCCGACGGGGGGGGCCTTCATTATGGCTACACCTTC. Amino acids: CSADGGGLHYGYTF.

This clonotype was picked up a small number of times. The chain joins TRBV6-1 to TRBJ1-5; 7 bases line up with TRBD1. CDR3 length: 15 amino acids. The junction had 13 bases not matched to a gene; V was cut back by 8 bases and J by 6 bases. Germline values: CDR1 MNHNS, CDR2 SASEGT. The CDR3, as DNA: TGTGCCAGCCAGGACGATCGTACAGGGGTTCAGCCCCAGCATTTT. Amino acid sequence: CASQDDRTGVQPQHF.

The chain has TRBV20-1 and TRBJ2-5; possibly TRBD2 for D (5 bases). CDR1 and CDR2 (germline): DFQATT, SNEGSKA (reference sequence). Trimming pared 2 bases from V and 0 bases from J, leaving 16 bases between. The length of the CDR3 is 16 residues. CDR3 in DNA: TGCAGTGCTAGACCGAGGATTGGGAGAAACCAAGAGACCCAGTACTTC. Translating gives CSARPRIGRNQETQYF.

In its sample, this clonotype was seen many times. The chain joins TRBV6-2 or TRBV6-3 to TRBJ2-6, with D hard to call. Germline V gives CDR1 MNHEY, CDR2 SVGEGT. The CDR3 contains 13 residues. V was trimmed by 6 bases and J by 2 bases, leaving 5 bases between them. This CDR3 reads CASSQTGANVLTF. The CDR3 nucleotides are TGTGCCAGCAGCCAGACTGGGGCCAACGTCCTGACTTTC.

In this sample, this clonotype turned up a few times. This chain uses TRBV2 with TRBJ2-7; 9 bases are shared with TRBD1. Trimming removed 6 bases from V and 6 bases from J; junction bases left unmatched: 3. The CDR3 runs to 12 residues. The V gene's germline CDR1 is SNHLY and CDR2 FYNNEI. DNA of the CDR3: TGTGCCAGCAGGAAGGGACAGGGCGAGCAGTACTTC. It yields the protein CASRKGQGEQYF.

This clonotype came up once. The rearrangement joins TRBV20-1 to TRBJ2-1; D is ambiguous. Germline V CDR1 and CDR2: DFQATT, SNEGSKA (reference sequence). V lost 1 base and J 2 bases, leaving 9 bases between the germline ends. The CDR3 totals 14 residues. CDR3: CSARVEVTYNEQFF. CDR3 in DNA: TGCAGTGCTAGAGTTGAGGTTACCTACAATGAGCAGTTCTTC.

This clonotype came up many times. This may come from a read error, since a much larger clone is one base off. The chain couples TRBV12-3 or TRBV12-4 to TRBJ2-7; the D is unclear. The CDR3 is 11 residues long. V was cut by 1 base and J by 5 bases, with 3 bases left in between. For the CDR3, the DNA is TGTGCCAGCAGTTTAGAAAACGAGCAGTACTTC. It specifies CASSLENEQYF.

This clonotype was seen a handful of times. The rearrangement uses TRBV5-1 and TRBJ1-1; 9 nucleotides agree with TRBD1. This CDR3 has 14 amino acids. J gave up 4 bases and V 4 bases, and 5 bases lay outside the gene matches. Per germline, CDR1 SGHRS and CDR2 YFSETQ. The DNA of the CDR3 is TGCGCCAGCAGCAGACAGGGACAGGGCACTGAAGCTTTCTTT. It specifies CASSRQGQGTEAFF. The full variable domain, in which reference TRBV5-1 and TRBJ1-1 provide the parts outside the CDR3, is KAGVTQTPRYLIKTRGQQVTLSCSPISGHRSVSWYQQTPGQGLQFLFEYFSETQRNKGNFPGRFSGRQFSNSRSEMNVSTLELGDSALYLCASSRQGQGTEAFFGQGTRLTVV.

The rearrangement joins TRBV3-1 to TRBJ2-7; the D call may be TRBD1 or TRBD2 (5 bases each). Trimming shortened V by 0 bases and J by 3 bases, and 24 bases separated the two germline ends. Germline V CDR1 and CDR2: LGHDT, YNNKEL (reference sequence). This CDR3 spans 19 amino acids. CDR3 sequence: CASSQDSLTGRIWGYEQYF. The CDR3 nucleotides are TGTGCCAGCAGCCAAGACTCATTGACGGGACGAATCTGGGGCTACGAGCAGTACTTC.

The sample holds a few counts of this clonotype. The chain combines TRBV10-3 with TRBJ1-1; the D gene is possibly TRBD1 (5 bases). Trimming stripped 8 bases from V and 1 base from J, with 11 bases between. The CDR3 contains 13 residues. CDR1 is ENHRY, CDR2 SYGVKD, per germline. CDR3 loop: CAIGQGANTEAFF. The CDR3 region has the DNA TGTGCCATCGGGCAGGGAGCGAACACTGAAGCTTTCTTT.

The J gene is TRBJ2-3, the V gene TRBV20-1; D perhaps matches TRBD2 (6 bases). V lost 3 bases and J 5 bases, leaving 12 bases between the germline ends. The germline CDR1 and CDR2 sequences are DFQATT and SNEGSKA (reference sequence). The CDR3 is 13 residues long. The CDR3 reads CSASRLVGDTQYF. CDR3 nucleotide sequence: TGCAGTGCTAGTAGACTAGTAGGAGATACGCAGTATTTT.

This clonotype was detected a few times. The chain couples TRBV5-8 to TRBJ1-5; TRBD1 might be the D (5 bases). V was pared by 0 bases and J by 2 bases, with 9 bases between. The germline V gene has CDR1 SGHTS and CDR2 YDEGEE. The CDR3 runs 15 residues. The CDR3 DNA reads as TGTGCCAGCAGCTTGGGGGGGATTCGCAATCAGCCCCAGCATTTT. Its protein is CASSLGGIRNQPQHF.

At least ten counts were recorded for this clonotype. The rearrangement uses TRBV20-1 and TRBJ2-4; TRBD2 matches at 7 bases. Unmatched junction bases numbered 7, after V lost 7 bases and J lost 7 bases. The germline CDR1 and CDR2 sequences are DFQATT and SNEGSKA (reference sequence). The CDR3 runs 12 residues. CDR3 bases: TGCAGTGTGGAACCGCGGGGGAACATTCAGTACTTC. Encoded protein: CSVEPRGNIQYF.

In this sample, this clonotype turned up many times. V is TRBV6-5 and J is TRBJ2-2, with D hard to call. V gave up 0 bases and J gave up 6 bases, with 8 bases separating them. The CDR3 has 14 residues. Germline CDR1 reads MNHEY; CDR2 reads SVGAGI. The CDR3 sequence: CASSYSNNPGELFF. In nucleotides, the CDR3 is TGTGCCAGCAGTTACTCTAACAACCCCGGGGAGCTGTTTTTT.

This clonotype was counted between two and nine times. The V gene is TRBV6-5, the J gene TRBJ2-3; a weak D match, TRBD2 (8 bases). Trimming took off 4 bases at V and 4 bases at J, with 15 bases between the two ends. The CDR3 spans 15 residues. Germline V gives CDR1 MNHEY, CDR2 SVGAGI. CDR3 sequence (DNA): TGTGCCAGCAGTTTCGGGACAGCGGGGGCAGATACGCAGTATTTT. It encodes CASSFGTAGADTQYF.

CDR3 amino acids: CASTPALGTDTQYF. CDR3 coding DNA: TGTGCCAGCACCCCTGCTTTGGGCACAGATACGCAGTATTTT. The chain combines TRBV28 with TRBJ2-3; D ambiguous. CDR3 length equals 14 residues. CDR1 is MDHEN, CDR2 SYDVKM, per germline. Trimming stripped 7 bases from V and 1 base from J, with 12 bases between.

This clonotype was seen a few times. This chain joins TRBV20-1 and TRBJ2-7, with 13 bases lining up with TRBD2. With V trimmed by 4 bases and J by 3 bases, 6 bases remained unmatched. Germline CDR1 reads DFQATT; CDR2 reads SNEGSKA (reference sequence). The CDR3 spans 15 residues. Here the CDR3 DNA reads TGCAGTGCTACAGGACTAGCGGGAGTGAACTACGAGCAGTACTTC. It specifies CSATGLAGVNYEQYF.

The chain uses TRBV9 and TRBJ2-2; D uncertain. Germline V CDR1 and CDR2: SGDLS, YYNGEE. CDR3 size: 16 residues. Trimming removed 1 base at V and 6 bases at J, with 16 bases between. The CDR3 nucleotides are TGTGCCAGCAGCGTATTAACGGAAGAAAGGGCCGGGGAGCTGTTTTTT. Protein sequence: CASSVLTEERAGELFF.

The J gene is TRBJ1-1, the V gene TRBV4-1; TRBD1 might be the D (6 bases). The CDR3 is 15 amino acids. The germline V gene has CDR1 MGHRA and CDR2 YSYEKL. V was shortened by 3 bases and J by 5 bases, with 16 bases between the two germline ends. The CDR3, as DNA: TGCGCCAGCAGCCATCCCAAGGGGGAATGGACTGAAGCTTTCTTT. Translating gives CASSHPKGEWTEAFF.

This clonotype was recorded many times. The chain carries TRBV5-1 and TRBJ2-7, with D perhaps TRBD1 (6 bases). The V gene lost 4 bases and the J gene lost 2 bases, with 13 bases spanning the gap. Germline loops: CDR1 SGHRS, CDR2 YFSETQ. This CDR3 has 14 amino acids. The CDR3 loop reads CASSIRGQTYEQYF. DNA of the CDR3: TGCGCCAGCAGCATCAGGGGACAAACCTACGAGCAGTACTTC.

This clonotype appeared a few times. V is TRBV7-2 and J is TRBJ2-2, with D perhaps TRBD2 (5 bases). There are 14 residues in the CDR3. V shed 5 bases and J shed 3 bases, with 10 bases lying between them. Germline CDR1 reads SGHTA; CDR2 reads FQGNSA. The CDR3, as DNA: TGTGCCAGCAGCGTTGGACTCTACACCGGGGAGCTGTTTTTT. It translates to CASSVGLYTGELFF.

The gene calls are TRBV6-5 and TRBJ2-3, with 7 bases lining up with TRBD2. The CDR3 is made up of 16 amino acids. From germline, CDR1 is MNHEY and CDR2 SVGAGI. The junction had 3 bases not matched to a gene; V was cut back by 0 bases and J by 0 bases. The CDR3 loop reads CASSYSSGKSTDTQYF. CDR3 in DNA: TGTGCCAGCAGTTACTCGAGCGGGAAAAGCACAGATACGCAGTATTTT.

Only a few counts were recorded for this clonotype. An end of the junction differs from the germline gene, which may be a read error. V and J are TRBV12-3 or TRBV12-4 and TRBJ1-3; a possible D gene is TRBD1 (5 bases). The CDR3 totals 15 residues. CDR3: CASSIALRDRNTIYF. The CDR3, as DNA: TGTGCCAGCAGTATAGCCCTCAGGGATCGAAACACCATATATTTT.

This chain joins TRBV11-3 and TRBJ2-1; no reliable D call. Trimming cost V 3 bases and J 3 bases, with 6 bases left between them. The V gene's germline CDR1 is SGHNT and CDR2 YENEEA. The CDR3 totals 13 residues. CDR3 protein: CASSFNNYNEQFF. CDR3 DNA sequence: TGTGCCAGCAGCTTTAATAACTACAATGAGCAGTTCTTC.

V and J are TRBV3-1 and TRBJ2-7; unclear D gene. The V end was cut by 1 base, the J end by 9 bases, with 13 bases between. Germline V gives CDR1 LGHDT, CDR2 YNNKEL (reference sequence). This CDR3 comprises 13 residues. The CDR3 loop reads CASSQGPFLGQYF. The CDR3 DNA follows: TGTGCCAGCAGCCAAGGGCCTTTTCTAGGGCAGTACTTC.